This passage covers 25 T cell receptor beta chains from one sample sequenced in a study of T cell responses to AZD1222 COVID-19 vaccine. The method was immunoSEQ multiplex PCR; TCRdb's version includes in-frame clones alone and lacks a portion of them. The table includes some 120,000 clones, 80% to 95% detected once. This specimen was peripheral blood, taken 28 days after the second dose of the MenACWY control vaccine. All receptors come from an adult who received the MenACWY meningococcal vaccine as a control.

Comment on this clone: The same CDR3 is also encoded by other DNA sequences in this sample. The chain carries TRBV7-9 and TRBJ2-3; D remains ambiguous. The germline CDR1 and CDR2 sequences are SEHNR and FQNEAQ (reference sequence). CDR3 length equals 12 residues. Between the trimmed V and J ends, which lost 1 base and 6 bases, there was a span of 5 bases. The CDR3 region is CASSLVADTQYF. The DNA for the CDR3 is TGTGCCAGCAGCTTAGTCGCGGATACGCAGTATTTT.

Here the CDR3 reads CASSPRAGELFF. The CDR3 bases are TGTGCCAGCAGTCCCCGTGCCGGGGAGCTGTTTTTT. The rearrangement joins TRBV5-6 to TRBJ2-2; D not certain. The CDR3 totals 12 residues. Germline CDR1 is SGHDT and CDR2 is YYEEEE. Trimming cost V 5 bases and J 6 bases, with 8 bases left between them.

The CDR3, as DNA: TGTGCCAGCTCCCCCGGGGGGGAGACCCAGTACTTC. Translated: CASSPGGETQYF. The chain couples TRBV6-6 to TRBJ2-5; 7 nucleotides agree with TRBD2. The ends lost 8 bases at V and 5 bases at J; junction bases unmatched: 5. This CDR3 has 12 amino acids. Germline lookup yields CDR1 MNHNY and CDR2 SVGAGI (reference sequence).

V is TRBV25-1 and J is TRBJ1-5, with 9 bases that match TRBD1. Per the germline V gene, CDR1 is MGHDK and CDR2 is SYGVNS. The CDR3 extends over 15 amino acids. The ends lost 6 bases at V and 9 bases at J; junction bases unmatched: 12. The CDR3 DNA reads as TGTGCCAGCAGCCCCGGGACAGGGCCCCCAGGGCCCCAGCATTTT. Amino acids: CASSPGTGPPGPQHF.

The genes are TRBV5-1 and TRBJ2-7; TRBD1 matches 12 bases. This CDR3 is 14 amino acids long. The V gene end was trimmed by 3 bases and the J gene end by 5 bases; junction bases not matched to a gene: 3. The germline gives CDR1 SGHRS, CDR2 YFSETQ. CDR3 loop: CASSYGTGGNEQYV. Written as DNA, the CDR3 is TGCGCCAGCAGCTATGGGACAGGGGGCAACGAGCAGTACGTC.

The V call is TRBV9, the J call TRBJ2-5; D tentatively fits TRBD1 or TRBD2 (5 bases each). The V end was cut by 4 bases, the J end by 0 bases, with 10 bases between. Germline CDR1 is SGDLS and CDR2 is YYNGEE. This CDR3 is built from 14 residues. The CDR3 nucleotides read TGTGCCAGCAGCCCATCGGGACACCAAGAGACCCAGTACTTC. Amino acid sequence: CASSPSGHQETQYF.

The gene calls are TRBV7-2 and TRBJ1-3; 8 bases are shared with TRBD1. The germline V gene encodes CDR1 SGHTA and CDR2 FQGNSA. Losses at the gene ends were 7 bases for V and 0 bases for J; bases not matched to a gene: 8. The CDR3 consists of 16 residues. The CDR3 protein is CASNQGAGASGNTIYF. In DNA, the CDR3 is TGTGCCAGCAACCAGGGGGCAGGGGCCTCTGGAAACACCATATATTTT.

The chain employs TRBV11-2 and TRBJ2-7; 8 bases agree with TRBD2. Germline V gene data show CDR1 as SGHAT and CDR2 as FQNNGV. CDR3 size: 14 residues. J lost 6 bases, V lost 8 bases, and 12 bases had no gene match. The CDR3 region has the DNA TGTGCCAGCGCGAGGGGCGGGAGGAGGGGCGAGCAGTACTTC. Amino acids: CASARGGRRGEQYF. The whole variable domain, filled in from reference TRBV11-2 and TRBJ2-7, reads EAGVAQSPRYKIIEKRQSVAFWCNPISGHATLYWYQQILGQGPKLLIQFQNNGVVDDSQLPKDRFSAERLKGVDSTLKIQPAKLEDSAVYLCASARGGRRGEQYFGPGTRLTVT.

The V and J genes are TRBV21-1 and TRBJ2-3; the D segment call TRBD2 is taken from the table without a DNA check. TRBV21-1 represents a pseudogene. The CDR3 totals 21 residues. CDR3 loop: CASSTPPEGTSGTIGSDTQYF. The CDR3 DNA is TGTGCCAGCAGCACTCCTCCAGAGGGGACTAGCGGGACTATAGGATCAGATACGCAGTATTTT.

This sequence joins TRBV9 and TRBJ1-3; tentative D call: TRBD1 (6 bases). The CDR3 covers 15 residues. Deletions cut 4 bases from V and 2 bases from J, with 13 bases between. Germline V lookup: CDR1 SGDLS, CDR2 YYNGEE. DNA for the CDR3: TGTGCCAGCAGCCTAGGGGGGGGTGCTGGAAACACCATATATTTT. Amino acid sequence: CASSLGGGAGNTIYF.

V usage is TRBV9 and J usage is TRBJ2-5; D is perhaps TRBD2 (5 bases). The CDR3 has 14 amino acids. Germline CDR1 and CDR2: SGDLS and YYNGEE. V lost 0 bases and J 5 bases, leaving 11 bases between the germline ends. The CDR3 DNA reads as TGTGCCAGCAGCGTAGGAGGGTTAGGGGAGACCCAGTACTTC. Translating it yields CASSVGGLGETQYF.

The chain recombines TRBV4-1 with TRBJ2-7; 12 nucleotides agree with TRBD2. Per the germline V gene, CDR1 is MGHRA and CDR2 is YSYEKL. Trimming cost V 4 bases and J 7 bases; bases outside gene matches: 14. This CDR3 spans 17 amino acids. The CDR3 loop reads CASSRGLAGSSRGEQYF. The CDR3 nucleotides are TGCGCCAGCAGCCGCGGACTAGCGGGAAGTTCCCGAGGGGAGCAGTACTTC.

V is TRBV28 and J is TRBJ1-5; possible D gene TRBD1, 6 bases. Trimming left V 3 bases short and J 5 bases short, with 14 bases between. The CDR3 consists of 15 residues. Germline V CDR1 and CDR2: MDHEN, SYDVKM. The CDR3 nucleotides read TGTGCCAGCAGTTTTTGGGGGGGGGCCGATCAGCCCCAGCATTTT. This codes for CASSFWGGADQPQHF.

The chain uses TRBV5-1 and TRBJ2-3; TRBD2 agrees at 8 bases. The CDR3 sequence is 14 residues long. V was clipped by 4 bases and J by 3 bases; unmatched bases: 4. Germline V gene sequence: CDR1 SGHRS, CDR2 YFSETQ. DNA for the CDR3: TGCGCCAGCAGCCCGGGACTAGTGACAGATACGCAGTATTTT. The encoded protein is CASSPGLVTDTQYF. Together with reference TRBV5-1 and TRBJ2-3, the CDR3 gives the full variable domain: KAGVTQTPRYLIKTRGQQVTLSCSPISGHRSVSWYQQTPGQGLQFLFEYFSETQRNKGNFPGRFSGRQFSNSRSEMNVSTLELGDSALYLCASSPGLVTDTQYFGPGTRLTVL.

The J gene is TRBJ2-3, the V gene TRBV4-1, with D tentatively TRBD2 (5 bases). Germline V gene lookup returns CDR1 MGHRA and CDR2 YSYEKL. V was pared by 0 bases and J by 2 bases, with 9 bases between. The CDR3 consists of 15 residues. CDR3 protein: CASSQDALATDTQYF. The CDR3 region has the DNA TGCGCCAGCAGCCAAGATGCTCTAGCCACAGATACGCAGTATTTT.

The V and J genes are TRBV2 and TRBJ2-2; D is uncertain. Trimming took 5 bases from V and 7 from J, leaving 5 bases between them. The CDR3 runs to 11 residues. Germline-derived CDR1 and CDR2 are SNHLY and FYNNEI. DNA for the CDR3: TGTGCCAGCAGTACTGGCGGGGAGCTGTTTTTT. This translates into CASSTGGELFF.

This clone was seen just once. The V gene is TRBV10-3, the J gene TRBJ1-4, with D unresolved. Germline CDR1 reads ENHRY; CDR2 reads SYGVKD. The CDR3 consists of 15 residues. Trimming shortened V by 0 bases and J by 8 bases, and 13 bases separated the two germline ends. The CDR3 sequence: CAISESHGYGEKLFF. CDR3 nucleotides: TGTGCCATCAGTGAGTCCCACGGGTATGGAGAAAAACTGTTTTTT.

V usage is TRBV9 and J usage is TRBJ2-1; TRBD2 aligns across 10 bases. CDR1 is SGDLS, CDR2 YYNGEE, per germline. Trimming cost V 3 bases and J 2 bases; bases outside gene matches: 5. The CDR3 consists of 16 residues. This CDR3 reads CASSGTSGSTYNEQFF. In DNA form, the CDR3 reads TGTGCCAGCAGCGGGACTAGCGGCAGTACCTACAATGAGCAGTTCTTC.

The CDR3 sequence: CASSPTGRPQHF. The CDR3 region has the DNA TGTGCCAGCAGCCCAACAGGGAGGCCCCAGCATTTT. This chain joins TRBV6-1 and TRBJ1-5; D might be TRBD1 (6 bases). The CDR3 is made up of 12 amino acids. V was trimmed by 6 bases and J by 9 bases, leaving 12 bases between them. CDR1 is MNHNS, CDR2 SASEGT, per germline.

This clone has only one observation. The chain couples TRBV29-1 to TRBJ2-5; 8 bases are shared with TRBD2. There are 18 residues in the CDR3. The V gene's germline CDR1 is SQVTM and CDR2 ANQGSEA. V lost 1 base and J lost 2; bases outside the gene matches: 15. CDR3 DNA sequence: TGCAGCGTTGAAGTTCCGTATACGCTAGCGGGTAGTCAAGAGACCCAGTACTTC. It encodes CSVEVPYTLAGSQETQYF.

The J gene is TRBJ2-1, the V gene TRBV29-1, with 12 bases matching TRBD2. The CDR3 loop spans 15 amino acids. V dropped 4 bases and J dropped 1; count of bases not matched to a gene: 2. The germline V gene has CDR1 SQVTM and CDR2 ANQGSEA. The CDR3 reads CSVVGTSGSYNEQFF. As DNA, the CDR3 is TGCAGCGTTGTTGGGACTAGCGGGTCCTACAATGAGCAGTTCTTC.

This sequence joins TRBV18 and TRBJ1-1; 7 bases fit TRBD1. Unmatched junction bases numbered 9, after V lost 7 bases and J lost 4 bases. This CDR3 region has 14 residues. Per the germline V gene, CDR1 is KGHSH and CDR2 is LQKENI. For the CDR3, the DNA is TGTGCCAGCTACATGACAGGGCCAGGCACTGAAGCTTTCTTT. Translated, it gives CASYMTGPGTEAFF.

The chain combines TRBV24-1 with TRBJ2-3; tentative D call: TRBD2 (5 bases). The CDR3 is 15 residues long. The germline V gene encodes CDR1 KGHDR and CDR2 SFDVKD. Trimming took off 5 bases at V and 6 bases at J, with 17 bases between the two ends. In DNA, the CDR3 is TGTGCCACCAGTGCAACTCCGGGGTACCAGGATACGCAGTATTTT. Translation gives CATSATPGYQDTQYF.

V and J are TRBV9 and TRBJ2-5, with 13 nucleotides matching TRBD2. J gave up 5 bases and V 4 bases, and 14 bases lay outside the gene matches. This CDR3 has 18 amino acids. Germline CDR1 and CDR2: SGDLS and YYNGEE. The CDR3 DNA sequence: TGTGCCAGCAGCTTGGGACTAGCGGGGTCGACACAACGGGAGACCCAGTACTTC. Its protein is CASSLGLAGSTQRETQYF.

The CDR3 loop is CASSYSQGNEQYF. CDR3 sequence (DNA): TGTGCCAGCAGTTACTCGCAGGGGAACGAGCAGTACTTC. This rearrangement joins TRBV6-5 to TRBJ2-7; D possibly corresponds to TRBD1 (6 bases). The germline V gene has CDR1 MNHEY and CDR2 SVGAGI. The CDR3 is 13 amino acids. The V end lost 0 bases, the J end lost 5 bases, and 8 bases lay between the germline ends.